Reported below is one T cell receptor beta chain. The data were produced by immunoSEQ multiplex PCR, yet TCRdb's version contains in-frame clones alone and is incomplete. The sample holds around 58,000 clones; 70% to 90% are singletons and the top ten take about a sixth. The data were taken from a study of blood T cell repertoires in COVID-19. Study overall: Acute and convalescent COVID-19 samples came from the United States, Italy and Spain.

The CDR3 is 15 residues long. Trimming cost V 5 bases and J 4 bases, with 16 bases left between them. Germline CDR1 reads MNHEY; CDR2 reads SVGAGI. This rearrangement joins TRBV6-5 to TRBJ2-3; a weak D match, TRBD1 (6 bases). The sequence was obtained from a human donor in a cohort sampled during active COVID-19. Material for sequencing was peripheral blood. CDR3 region: CASSREKGVADTQYF. In DNA, the CDR3 is TGTGCCAGCAGTCGGGAAAAGGGGGTGGCAGATACGCAGTATTTT.